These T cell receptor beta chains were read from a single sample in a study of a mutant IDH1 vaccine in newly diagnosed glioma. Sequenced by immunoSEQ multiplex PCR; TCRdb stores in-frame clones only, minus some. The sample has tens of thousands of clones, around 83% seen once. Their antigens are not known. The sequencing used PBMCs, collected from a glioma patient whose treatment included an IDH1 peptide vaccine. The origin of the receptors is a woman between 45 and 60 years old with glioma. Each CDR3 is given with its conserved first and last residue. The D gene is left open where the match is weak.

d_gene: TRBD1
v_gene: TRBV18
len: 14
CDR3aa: CASSEGQANQPQHF

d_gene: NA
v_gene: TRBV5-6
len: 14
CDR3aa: CASSLGDGNTEAFF

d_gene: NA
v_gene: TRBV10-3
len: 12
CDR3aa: CAIRASGNTIYF

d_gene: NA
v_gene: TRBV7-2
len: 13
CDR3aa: CASSTRHQHGYTF

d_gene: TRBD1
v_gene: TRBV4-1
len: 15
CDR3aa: CASSQISGTVYEQYF

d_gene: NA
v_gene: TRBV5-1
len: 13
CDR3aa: CASSYDSSYGYTF

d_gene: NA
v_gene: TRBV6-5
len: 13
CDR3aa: CASSLGSGYEQYF

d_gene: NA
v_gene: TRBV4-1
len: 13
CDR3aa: CASSWTGTHGYTF

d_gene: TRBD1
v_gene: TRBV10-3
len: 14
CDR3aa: CAISGTGYNEKLFF

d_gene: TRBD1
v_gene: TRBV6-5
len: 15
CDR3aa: CASSRLTGVSTEAFF

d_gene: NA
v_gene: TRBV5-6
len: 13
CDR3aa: CASSLKDTHGYTF

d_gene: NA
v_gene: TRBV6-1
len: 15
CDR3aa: CASHLRERPRETQYF

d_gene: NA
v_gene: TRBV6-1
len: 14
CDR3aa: CASSRTDSSYEQYF

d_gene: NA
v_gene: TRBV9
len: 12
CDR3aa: CASSVDLFTQYF

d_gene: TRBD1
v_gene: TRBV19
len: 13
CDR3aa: CATGQGRIQPQHF

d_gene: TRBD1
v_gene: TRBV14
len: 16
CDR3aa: CASSLTPGQGTYGYTF

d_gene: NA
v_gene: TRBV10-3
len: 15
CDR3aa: CAISEGSAPGNTIYF

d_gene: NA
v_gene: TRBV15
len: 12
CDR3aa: CATSPSTDTQYF

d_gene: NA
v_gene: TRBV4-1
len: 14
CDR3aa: CASSPKGSGPEQYF

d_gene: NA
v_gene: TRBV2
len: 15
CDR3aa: CASNSWGNYTDTQYF

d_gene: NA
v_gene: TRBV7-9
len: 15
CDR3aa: CASSLPGGTNEKLFF

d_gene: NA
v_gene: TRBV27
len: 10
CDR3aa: CASGPYEQYF

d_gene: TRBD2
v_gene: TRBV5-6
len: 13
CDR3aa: CASSPTSVWEQFF

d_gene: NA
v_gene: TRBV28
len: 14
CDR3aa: CASSWERGDYGYTF

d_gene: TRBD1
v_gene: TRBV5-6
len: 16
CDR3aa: CASSLGTGANTGELFF

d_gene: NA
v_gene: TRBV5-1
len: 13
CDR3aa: CASSPWGGHPAFF